The TCR beta chain described here comes from a study of cytomegalovirus exposure and HLA in healthy donors (dated by TCRdb to about 2017). Regarding the complete study: An earlier analysis of approximately 600 of the donors reported about 250 Gb of sequence data and 117 million unique TCR beta sequences from about 200 million T cells. An early release covering more than 500 HLA-typed donors comprised about 290 gigabases of sequencing data and 85 million or so unique TCR sequences. The genetic ancestry cluster associated with self-reported Caucasian donors included about 81% of the approximately 410 genotyped donors. The study aimed to test whether cataloging public T cell receptors could reveal signatures of past pathogen exposure. The study profiled the T cell repertoires of more than 500 subjects by immunosequencing and related them to cytomegalovirus serostatus. A separate validation cohort of about 110 different subjects was used in addition to the approximately 640-subject first cohort. High-throughput TCR immunosequencing, statistical association of individual TCRs with disease status, and machine learning were combined to predict cytomegalovirus infection status. A later analysis re-analyzed previously published TCR beta repertoires from roughly 630 donors and added high-resolution HLA genotyping to study TCR occurrence patterns. Rather than using new phenotypic data, the later analysis identified candidate immune exposures from TCR beta sequences and from how often those sequences occurred across donors. An earlier analysis of around 540 of the donors applied high-throughput TCR beta sequencing to assess whether each TCR beta V gene segment acted as functional or pseudogenic. Donor age, sex, ethnicity and CMV serostatus were collected together with the repertoire data. A later genetic analysis used genome-wide SNP genotypes for about 60% of the roughly 670 donors, treating that subset as a discovery cohort. All discovery cohort repertoires had been generated on a single sequencing platform. Class I and class II HLA loci were covered by the typing at four-digit resolution. The number of typed donors differed by locus: about 629-630 for A, B, C, DRB1 and DQB1; 522 for DQA1; 606 for DPA1; and approximately 450 for DPB1. Because of strong linkage in the cohort, roughly five DR-DQ haplotypes were treated as single units for association and clustering. Across 398 genotyped donors of the cohort, an average of approximately 220,000 unique TCR beta nucleotide sequences per donor were sequenced, and roughly 18% of those sequences were non-productive. What the study reported, not specific to this receptor: In a later analysis, 15,000 to 20,000 TCR beta sequences were associated with specific HLA alleles at a false discovery rate of 0.05. A further reported finding was that TCR beta sequences accurately predicted the HLA-A and HLA-B alleles for most subjects in the first cohort. Most TCR sequences were observed very rarely across donors, whereas some public TCRs were present in many individuals. CMV serostatus was the only immune exposure information available for the cohort. The presence/absence analyses assumed that sequencing depth was roughly uniform across donors, and that assumption may not be true. Correlated functional status among segregating V segments might reflect linkage disequilibrium, but an unknown experimental factor could not be ruled out. In a later analysis, most CMV-associated TCR beta chains were found to appear HLA-restricted, with HLA associations seemingly driven largely by CMV exposure. According to a later analysis, TCR association rates differed among HLA loci, with DRB1 alleles showing the most associated TCRs and HLA-C alleles showing the fewest. The study gave a list of over 150 TCR beta chains associated with cytomegalovirus. In vitro tests confirmed that a few of the cytomegalovirus-associated TCR beta chains recognize cytomegalovirus antigens. An earlier analysis of approximately 540 of the donors showed that most TCR beta V segments appeared in productive rearrangements either about 87% or about 30% of the time, which broadly matched IMGT annotations. The cohort was sequenced for TCR beta chains only, and without alpha or paired-chain data the features that could be detected were limited. Because HLA typing was unavailable for some donors at each locus, only the typed subset was used in association tests. V-gene and J-gene trimming of TCR beta chains was associated with a missense DCLRE1C variant in a later genetic analysis, and the association was replicated in an independent cohort. According to a later genetic analysis, donors in an Asian-associated ancestry cluster had fewer N-insertions in productive TCRs than the roughly 700-donor mean. Several of the top co-occurrence clusters appeared to be linked to parvovirus B19, influenza, CMV and Epstein-Barr virus, according to a later analysis. The 87-base-pair reads could not distinguish some IMGT-functional V segments, including TRBV6-2 and TRBV6-3, so those segments were excluded. The classifier was reported to diagnose cytomegalovirus status with high specificity and sensitivity in both the original cohort and the validation cohort. A cluster of highly shared sequence variants was judged likely to represent a technical artifact of the sequencing pipeline. The earlier analysis of a few hundred of the donors excluded fewer than 20 rarely observed V segments, including chromosome 9 orphons, because counts were too low. According to the authors, the approach could potentially be generalized to other disease states and immunological phenotypes. Strong co-occurrence of HLA alleles, especially DR and DQ, made assigning TCR associations to individual alleles difficult. In a later analysis, HLA-associated TCR beta chains were found to be more clonally expanded and to have lower generation probabilities than equally common non-associated chains.

Preparation of the library involved the immunoSEQ multiplex PCR assay. A mixture of 60 forward primers for TCR Vbeta segments and 13 reverse primers for TCR Jbeta segments was used in the multiplex PCR. A multiplex PCR assay on genomic DNA amplified the CDR3 region of rearranged TCR beta genes. On the Illumina HiSeq System, the amplified TCR beta libraries were sequenced as 87-base-pair reads. The study's processing was this. Across the roughly 700 repertoires, a later analysis counted roughly 77 million unique TCR beta chains, roughly 11 million of which were shared by at least two donors. To remove PCR and sequencing errors, raw reads were error-corrected and collapsed into unique sequences using a nearest-neighbor algorithm that merged closely related sequences. V, D and J gene segments were assigned by aligning CDR3 sequences to IMGT reference sequences. Each retained sequence needed at least a six-nucleotide match to both a V gene segment and a J gene segment. Rearrangements were classified as productive when the CDR3 lacked stop codons and remained in frame with V and J, and all other rearrangements were classified as non-productive. Following IMGT convention, CDR3 was defined as the stretch from the second conserved V-encoded cysteine to the conserved J-encoded phenylalanine. In an earlier analysis of more than 550 of the donors, sequences lacking an unambiguous match to a single V gene segment were excluded. In an earlier analysis of approximately 590 of the donors, V segments were called functional above 56.7% productive rearrangements and were called segregating when the between-donor standard deviation exceeded 5%. A statistical classification framework was built to diagnose cytomegalovirus status from the catalog of TCR beta chain sequences. In a later analysis, TCR nucleotide sequences were compared against IMGT/GENE-DB human TR gene sequences so that V and J genes could be assigned. Using the TCRdist pipeline, a later analysis assigned CDR3 sequences along with most-parsimonious VDJ recombination scenarios. In a later analysis, each TCR beta chain was defined by its CDR3 amino acid sequence together with its V-gene family, and reads without a unique V-gene family were excluded. As a way to deal with suspected cross-contamination and a sequencing artifact, a later analysis dropped 640 or so nucleotide sequences that were highly shared and had low generation probability. In a later analysis, a clonal expansion index for each public chain was calculated from normalized within-repertoire ranks of inferred template counts. In a later analysis, generation probabilities were computed using a VDJ recombination model fitted to out-of-frame rearrangements, and the results were checked against IGoR. Hypergeometric tests were used in a later analysis to score TCR-TCR, TCR-HLA and TCR-CMV co-occurrence, with a repertoire-size bias correction applied to the TCR pairs. A later analysis estimated false discovery rates by permuting HLA or CMV assignments 20 times. In a later analysis, co-occurring TCRs were grouped with DBSCAN, and TCRdist sequence similarity was added when clustering was performed within HLA-allele-positive subsets. Co-occurrence clustering excluded repertoires with fewer than 30,000 or more than 120,000 public chains, plus five with anomalous nucleotide sharing. Drawn from immuneACCESS, this table holds only the in-frame rearrangements with V and J called that TCRdb kept. Clones are partly lost; checked studies trace under half to an unresolved V gene and leave the rest unexplained. That table gives V, J and clone size, and the DNA gave D and trimming. The sample table gives 75,000 to 95,000 clones. Just over 5.5% of the sample comes from the top ten.

V and J lose 3 bases and 4 bases, and a span of 15 bases separates them. Reading from cysteine to phenylalanine, the CDR3 counts 15 amino acids. The DNA shown is the 45-base CDR3, in frame from base 1. According to the germline V gene (reference sequence), CDR1 reads LNHDA and CDR2 reads SQIVND. A remark on this clone: Its antigen is currently not known.

The cohort consisted of some 670 healthy bone marrow donors. All cohort members were sampled while nominally healthy, although unrecorded immune exposures were likely present. The donor was CMV seropositive and was included in the group of almost 300 seropositive cohort members. A peripheral blood sample was provided by each donor, and peripheral blood mononuclear cells were used for TCR beta sequencing. Genomic DNA extraction from the blood cell samples was performed with the Qiagen DNeasy Blood Extraction Kit. The clonotype originates from a girl aged 10-17 years in good health and CMV-seropositive. The chain joins TRBV19 to TRBJ1-2; the D gene identity is not certain. Material: PBMCs. The CDR3 sequence is CASSILQFRGYGYTF. The DNA reads TGTGCCAGTAGTATTTTACAATTCCGGGGCTATGGCTACACCTTC.